This T cell receptor (beta chain) was captured in a study of T cells in Graves' hyperthyroidism and ophthalmopathy. This CDR3 has 15 amino acids. Germline assignment: CDR1 MDHEN and CDR2 SYDVKM. J lost 2 bases, V lost 5 bases, and 9 bases had no gene match. There were TCR beta CDR3 regions amplified from RNA transcripts. HTBI primers drove first-round RT-PCR of the TCR CDR3. TCRdb re-called the multiplex PCR reads through MiXCR, storing one row per CDR3 protein. The top ten hold roughly 55% of the sample, which has about 200,000 distinct CDR3 sequences, around 16% seen once. The TCR comes from a woman between 45 and 60 years old with Graves' hyperthyroidism. Sequencing was done on a sample of blood. The chain carries TRBV28 and TRBJ2-7, with TRBD2 matching over 7 bases. CDR3 in amino acids: CASSPGTIPPYEQYF. CDR3 bases: TGTGCCAGCAGTCCTGGGACTATCCCACCCTACGAGCAGTACTTC.